This TCR beta chain derives from a study of control samples from healthy donors and cancer patients. Trimming shortened V by 3 bases and J by 11 bases, and 8 bases separated the two germline ends. The CDR3 consists of 12 residues. CDR1 LGHDT and CDR2 YNNKEL come from the germline V gene (reference sequence). TCRdb's table, derived via immunoSEQ multiplex PCR, lists solely in-frame clones and lacks some. The sample shows approximately 160,000 clones, 80% to 95% of them seen only once. This TCR came from a woman aged 25 to 39 in good health. The rearrangement links TRBV3-1 (or the pseudogene TRBV3-2) to TRBJ2-6; unclear D gene. Sequencing used blood. In nucleotides, the CDR3 is TGTGCCAGCAGCCAGATCTACCACGTCCTGACTTTC. This codes for CASSQIYHVLTF.